This passage covers 28 T cell receptor beta chains from one sample sequenced in a study of blood T cell repertoires in COVID-19. Measured with immunoSEQ multiplex PCR; TCRdb has only the in-frame clones, and not every one. The sample carries some 140,000 clones, roughly four fifths recorded once. The specimen sequenced was peripheral blood. The receptors here all came from an elderly man with acute or convalescent COVID-19.

CDR3 nucleotides: TGTGCCAGTAGTATTCTTCCCGGACAGGGGCCGGGGAATGAGCAGTTCTTC. It encodes CASSILPGQGPGNEQFF. The chain couples TRBV19 to TRBJ2-1; 9 bases line up with TRBD1. The junction had 13 bases not matched to a gene; V was cut back by 3 bases and J by 7 bases. Germline CDR1 LNHDA, CDR2 SQIVND (reference sequence). The length of the CDR3 is 17 residues.

This clone showed up just once. The rearrangement uses TRBV10-3 and TRBJ1-1; D ambiguous. CDR3 length: 14 amino acids. V was pared by 2 bases and J by 2 bases, with 9 bases between. Germline CDR1 reads ENHRY; CDR2 reads SYGVKD. The CDR3: CAISESGTNTEAFF. CDR3 nucleotide sequence: TGTGCCATCAGTGAGAGCGGCACTAACACTGAAGCTTTCTTT.

This clone has just a few counts. The chain combines TRBV7-8 with TRBJ2-2; no clear D gene. Germline V gene data show CDR1 as SGHVS and CDR2 as FQNEAQ. The CDR3 is 16 amino acids. Between the trimmed V and J ends, which lost 3 bases and 4 bases, there was a span of 15 bases. CDR3 protein: CASSFDSAGRTGELFF. The CDR3 DNA reads as TGTGCCAGCAGCTTCGATAGTGCTGGTCGCACCGGGGAGCTGTTTTTT.

V is TRBV7-8 and J is TRBJ1-6; 7 bases fit TRBD1. After removal of 1 base from V and 6 bases from J, the junction contained 3 bases not matched to a gene. CDR1 is SGHVS, CDR2 FQNEAQ, per germline. The length of the CDR3 is 15 residues. The CDR3 here is CASSLGQGANSPLHF. The CDR3, as DNA: TGTGCCAGCAGCTTAGGACAGGGAGCTAATTCACCCCTCCACTTT.

CDR3 region: CATTSGGAADTQYF. The CDR3 coding sequence is TGTGCCACTACTAGCGGGGGGGCGGCAGATACGCAGTATTTT. V gene TRBV19 combines with J gene TRBJ2-3; 13 bases match TRBD2. Germline V gives CDR1 LNHDA, CDR2 SQIVND (reference sequence). Germline trimming cut 10 bases from V and 4 bases from J; bases unmatched to any gene: 5. CDR3 size: 14 residues.

Only one count was recorded for this clone. V usage is TRBV11-1 and J usage is TRBJ2-3, with 13 bases lining up with TRBD2. Germline lookup yields CDR1 SGHAT and CDR2 FQDESV (reference sequence). V was clipped by 5 bases and J by 7 bases; unmatched bases: 3. The CDR3 is 14 amino acids. CDR3 nucleotides: TGTGCCAGCAGCCGACTAGCGGGGGGTAATACGCAGTATTTT. This translates into CASSRLAGGNTQYF.

V and J are TRBV5-8 and TRBJ1-2; no firm D call. The CDR3 loop spans 12 amino acids. V gave up 1 base and J gave up 2 bases, with 3 bases separating them. Germline CDR1 reads SGHTS; CDR2 reads YDEGEE. This chain's CDR3 is CASSLRNYGYTF. The CDR3 coding sequence is TGTGCCAGCAGCTTGCGGAACTATGGCTACACCTTC. Variable domain in full (rest from reference TRBV5-8 and TRBJ1-2): EAGVTQSPTHLIKTRGQQATLRCSPISGHTSVYWYQQALGLGLQFLLWYDEGEERNRGNFPPRFSGRQFPNYSSELNVNALELEDSALYLCASSLRNYGYTFGSGTRLTVV.

V and J are TRBV5-1 and TRBJ2-3, with TRBD1 identical over 7 bases. The length of the CDR3 is 14 residues. V dropped 3 bases and J dropped 4; count of bases not matched to a gene: 5. Germline V CDR1 and CDR2: SGHRS, YFSETQ. The CDR3 protein is CASSSTGFADTQYF. The CDR3 DNA reads TGCGCCAGCAGCTCGACAGGGTTTGCAGATACGCAGTATTTT.

This rearrangement joins TRBV28 to TRBJ1-1; tentative D call: TRBD1 (5 bases). Deletions cut 3 bases from V and 11 bases from J, with 16 bases between. Germline V gene data show CDR1 as MDHEN and CDR2 as SYDVKM. CDR3 length: 13 residues. The CDR3 DNA reads TGTGCCAGCAGTTTTATTTCGGGGGTTTCGGCTTTCTTT. This sequence encodes CASSFISGVSAFF.

This clone was observed a handful of times. This rearrangement joins TRBV5-1 to TRBJ2-7; D remains ambiguous. V lost 2 bases and J lost 0, with 9 bases in between. The CDR3 sequence is 14 residues long. Per the germline V gene, CDR1 is SGHRS and CDR2 is YFSETQ. This CDR3 is CASSFGDTSYEQYF. CDR3 in DNA: TGCGCCAGCAGCTTCGGTGACACCTCCTACGAGCAGTACTTC.

The rearrangement joins TRBV15 to TRBJ1-2; a possible D gene is TRBD1 (5 bases). Trimming removed 1 base from V and 4 bases from J, with 13 bases in between. CDR3 length: 15 amino acids. The germline V gene has CDR1 LNHNV and CDR2 YYDKDF (reference sequence). CDR3 DNA: TGTGCCACCAGCAGAGCGTCAGGGATAGGCTATGGCTACACCTTC. Its protein is CATSRASGIGYGYTF.

The V call is TRBV21-1, the J call TRBJ2-7; the listed D gene, TRBD1, was not tested against the DNA. TRBV21-1 counts as a pseudogene. The CDR3 contains 15 residues. CDR3 loop: CASSNWPGLTYEQYF. Here the CDR3 DNA reads TGTGCCAGCAGCAACTGGCCAGGCCTCACCTACGAGCAGTACTTC.

In DNA form, the CDR3 reads TGTGCCAGCTCACAAGACAGCGGGGGGCTGGTAGATACGCAGTATTTT. This codes for CASSQDSGGLVDTQYF. The rearrangement links TRBV18 to TRBJ2-3; the match to TRBD2 covers 9 bases. Germline loops: CDR1 KGHSH, CDR2 LQKENI. V lost 4 bases and J lost 5; bases outside the gene matches: 10. The CDR3 covers 16 residues.

This clone was detected only once. The chain is built from TRBV15 and TRBJ2-7; weak D call: TRBD2 (6 bases). In germline, CDR1 is LNHNV, CDR2 YYDKDF (reference sequence). V dropped 9 bases and J dropped 5 bases, with 17 bases sitting between them. This CDR3 region has 13 residues. The CDR3 DNA sequence: TGTGCCACGAGACTAGTTGGGATCCACGAGCAGTACTTC. Amino acid sequence: CATRLVGIHEQYF.

This clone turned up a few times. This chain uses TRBV28 with TRBJ1-5; perhaps TRBD1 as D (6 bases). CDR3 length: 12 amino acids. Trimming stripped 11 bases from V and 4 bases from J, with 12 bases between. Per the germline V gene, CDR1 is MDHEN and CDR2 is SYDVKM. In DNA form, the CDR3 reads TGTGCCGAGGGGGGGCGGAATCAGCCCCAGCATTTT. This sequence encodes CAEGGRNQPQHF. The full variable domain, with the rest looked up from reference TRBV28 and TRBJ1-5, is DVKVTQSSRYLVKRTGEKVFLECVQDMDHENMFWYRQDPGLGLRLIYFSYDVKMKEKGDIPEGYSVSREKKERFSLILESASTNQTSMYLCAEGGRNQPQHFGDGTRLSIL.

The chain combines TRBV25-1 with TRBJ2-2; D may be TRBD2 (5 bases). The CDR3 totals 14 residues. Germline loops: CDR1 MGHDK, CDR2 SYGVNS. Trimming removed 6 bases from V and 5 bases from J, with 13 bases in between. CDR3 amino acids: CASRPGLPTGELFF. DNA for the CDR3: TGTGCCAGCAGGCCCGGACTCCCGACCGGGGAGCTGTTTTTT.

J is TRBJ1-1 and V is TRBV4-3; a possible D gene is TRBD1 (6 bases). CDR1 LGHNA and CDR2 YSLEER come from the germline V gene. This CDR3 contains 16 residues. V was trimmed by 5 bases and J by 8 bases, leaving 24 bases between them. The CDR3 nucleotides are TGCGCCAGCAGCTCAAGATATGCGGGGGCCGTTAAGGAAGCTTTCTTT. Translated, it gives CASSSRYAGAVKEAFF.

CDR3 loop: CASSLASGMNTEAFF. The DNA of the CDR3 is TGCGCCAGCAGCTTGGCCTCGGGTATGAACACTGAAGCTTTCTTT. The V and J genes are TRBV5-1 and TRBJ1-1; D uncertain. This CDR3 has 15 residues. Germline CDR1 and CDR2: SGHRS and YFSETQ. V dropped 0 bases and J dropped 0 bases, with 9 bases sitting between them.

The genes are TRBV7-6 and TRBJ2-7; tentatively, D is TRBD2 (7 bases). This CDR3 comprises 17 residues. V lost 7 bases and J 1 base, leaving 23 bases between the germline ends. Germline V gene sequence: CDR1 SGHVS, CDR2 FNYEAQ. The DNA for the CDR3 is TGTGCCAGCACGATGGCCGCGGGGGCAGGGCATTCCTACGAGCAGTACTTC. Its translation is CASTMAAGAGHSYEQYF.

This clone came up once. The rearrangement joins TRBV9 to TRBJ1-2; 10 bases are shared with TRBD1. The germline CDR1 and CDR2 sequences are SGDLS and YYNGEE. CDR3 length: 14 residues. The trim removed 5 bases at V and 8 bases at J, leaving 9 bases unmatched. As DNA, the CDR3 is TGTGCCAGCAGTGCATTGACAGGGGGCCAAGGCTACACCTTC. Translation gives CASSALTGGQGYTF.

The chain combines TRBV25-1 with TRBJ2-1; D is unresolved. This CDR3 spans 15 amino acids. CDR1 MGHDK and CDR2 SYGVNS come from the germline V gene. Trimming pared 3 bases from V and 3 bases from J, leaving 12 bases between. DNA of the CDR3: TGTGCCAGCAGTGAGGGTACTAACCTCTACAATGAGCAGTTCTTC. This encodes CASSEGTNLYNEQFF.

The chain links TRBV28 to TRBJ1-2; D is perhaps TRBD1 (6 bases). The CDR3 sequence is 12 residues long. Germline assignment: CDR1 MDHEN and CDR2 SYDVKM. Trimming left V 3 bases short and J 8 bases short, with 10 bases between. The CDR3 loop reads CASSLTGRGYTF. CDR3 DNA: TGTGCCAGCAGTTTGACAGGCCGGGGCTACACCTTC.

The J gene is TRBJ1-2, the V gene TRBV4-2; a weak D match, TRBD1 (5 bases). The CDR3 runs 16 residues. The V gene's germline CDR1 is LGHNA and CDR2 YNFKEQ. V was pared by 1 base and J by 0 bases, with 12 bases between. CDR3 residues: CASSQATLGPNYGYTF. The CDR3 bases are TGTGCCAGCAGCCAAGCAACTCTGGGGCCTAACTATGGCTACACCTTC.

This rearrangement joins TRBV4-3 to TRBJ2-5; 8 bases map to TRBD2. This CDR3 has 18 amino acids. CDR1 is LGHNA and CDR2 is YSLEER in the germline V gene. After removal of 0 bases from V and 0 bases from J, the junction contained 9 bases not matched to a gene. The CDR3 DNA reads as TGCGCCAGCAGCCAAGACCTCACGTTTAGCGGGGACCAAGAGACCCAGTACTTC. Amino acid sequence: CASSQDLTFSGDQETQYF.

This clone was recorded a few times. The sample holds other DNA sequences that translate to the same CDR3. The chain couples TRBV4-3 to TRBJ1-2, with D unresolved. Looked up from germline, CDR1 is LGHNA and CDR2 is YSLEER. This CDR3 is 14 amino acids long. V gave up 1 base and J gave up 1 base, with 7 bases separating them. CDR3 amino acids: CASSQVSLNYGYTF. The CDR3 bases are TGCGCCAGCAGCCAAGTGTCCCTTAACTATGGCTACACCTTC.

CDR3 region: CATSDLHRRVGQPQHF. Here the CDR3 DNA reads TGTGCCACCAGTGATTTGCATCGCAGGGTAGGGCAGCCCCAGCATTTT. V and J are TRBV24-1 and TRBJ1-5; tentatively, D is TRBD1 (5 bases). Trimming took off 0 bases at V and 7 bases at J, with 15 bases between the two ends. Germline V lookup: CDR1 KGHDR, CDR2 SFDVKD. The CDR3 totals 16 residues.

This clone was seen more than once but under ten times. The chain uses TRBV29-1 and TRBJ1-1; D is undetermined. The CDR3 sequence is 10 residues long. The germline gives CDR1 SQVTM, CDR2 ANQGSEA. V lost 6 bases to trimming and J lost 4 bases, with 6 bases between them. The CDR3 reads CSVSGTEAFF. CDR3 nucleotide sequence: TGCAGCGTCTCAGGCACTGAAGCTTTCTTT.

V gene TRBV27 combines with J gene TRBJ2-1; tentative D call: TRBD2 (6 bases). V lost 8 bases and J 6 bases, leaving 14 bases between the germline ends. This CDR3 has 13 amino acids. The germline V gene encodes CDR1 MNHEY and CDR2 SMNVEV (reference sequence). In DNA form, the CDR3 reads TGTGCCAGCGCCTCGGAGGGTATCAATGAGCAGTTCTTC. It specifies CASASEGINEQFF.